The 21 T cell receptor beta chains presented below share a single source sample, sequenced in a study of blood T cell repertoires in COVID-19. Clones were sequenced by immunoSEQ multiplex PCR, and TCRdb holds only the in-frame ones, with some missing. This table has under 200,000 clones, around 85% appearing once. Source material: peripheral blood. Receptors were obtained from a man in his 60s with COVID-19, enrolled during active disease.

The V gene is TRBV6-2 or TRBV6-3, the J gene TRBJ1-5; unclear D gene. Looked up from germline, CDR1 is MNHEY and CDR2 is SVGEGT. The CDR3 is 15 residues long. With 2 bases removed from V and 0 bases from J, the gap between germline ends came to 8 bases. The CDR3 is CASSYLGSSNQPQHF. The DNA for the CDR3 is TGTGCCAGCAGTTACCTCGGGAGTAGCAATCAGCCCCAGCATTTT.

The chain combines TRBV6-5 with TRBJ1-5; D possibly corresponds to TRBD1 (6 bases). Trimming took 7 bases from V and 4 from J, leaving 14 bases between them. CDR1 and CDR2 (germline): MNHEY, SVGAGI. The CDR3 is 14 amino acids. CDR3 residues: CASTLDRRNQPQHF. The CDR3 coding sequence is TGTGCCAGCACCTTAGACAGGCGGAATCAGCCCCAGCATTTT.

This clone has a single count. This chain uses TRBV4-1 with TRBJ1-3, with 8 bases aligning to TRBD1. Germline CDR1 reads MGHRA; CDR2 reads YSYEKL. The CDR3 extends over 17 amino acids. V dropped 0 bases and J dropped 1; count of bases not matched to a gene: 5. The CDR3 loop is CASSQDRGRGSGNTIYF. DNA of the CDR3: TGCGCCAGCAGCCAAGACAGGGGGCGCGGGTCTGGAAACACCATATATTTT.

This clone was seen just once. V is TRBV12-3 or TRBV12-4 and J is TRBJ2-7; 7 bases align to TRBD2. The CDR3 spans 12 residues. V shed 9 bases and J 3 bases; nucleotides not matched to a gene: 5. CDR3 in DNA: TGTGCCAGTAGCAGCGGGATCTACGAGCAGTACTTC. Encoded protein: CASSSGIYEQYF.

The chain's CDR3 is CASSQGTGTNEQYF. CDR3 nucleotides: TGTGCCAGCAGCCAAGGGACAGGGACCAACGAGCAGTACTTC. The chain carries TRBV3-1 (or the pseudogene TRBV3-2) and TRBJ2-7; 8 bases fit TRBD1. The ends lost 1 base at V and 5 bases at J; junction bases unmatched: 4. Germline V gene sequence: CDR1 LGHDT, CDR2 YNNKEL (reference sequence). The CDR3 covers 14 residues.

V gene TRBV28 combines with J gene TRBJ1-4, with D uncertain. The CDR3 consists of 15 residues. Germline loops: CDR1 MDHEN, CDR2 SYDVKM. The V end was cut by 5 bases, the J end by 5 bases, with 15 bases between. CDR3 region: CASSPVQAVNEKLFF. The CDR3 nucleotides read TGTGCCAGCAGTCCAGTCCAGGCAGTGAATGAAAAACTGTTTTTT.

This clone was recorded only once. The genes are TRBV6-1 and TRBJ1-2; D remains unclear. The V end lost 2 bases, the J end lost 8 bases, and 15 bases lay between the germline ends. CDR3 length: 14 residues. Looked up from germline, CDR1 is MNHNS and CDR2 is SASEGT. CDR3: CASSETTRGVGYTF. In DNA form, the CDR3 reads TGTGCCAGCAGTGAAACAACGCGAGGTGTAGGCTACACCTTC.

The chain recombines TRBV27 with TRBJ2-2; no clear D. The V and J ends lost 7 bases and 5 bases respectively, with 17 bases between them. The CDR3 contains 15 residues. Per the germline V gene, CDR1 is MNHEY and CDR2 is SMNVEV (reference sequence). CDR3: CASKWATLSTGELFF. In nucleotides, the CDR3 is TGTGCCAGCAAGTGGGCCACCCTAAGTACCGGGGAGCTGTTTTTT.

This rearrangement joins TRBV28 to TRBJ2-7; 10 nucleotides agree with TRBD2. Per germline, CDR1 MDHEN and CDR2 SYDVKM. This CDR3 has 14 amino acids. Trimming took 4 bases from V and 9 from J; bases not matched to a gene: 9. CDR3 bases: TGTGCCAGCAGTTCCCCCTTAGCGGGAGGAGTGCAGTACTTC. This translates into CASSSPLAGGVQYF.

The chain carries TRBV18 and TRBJ2-4; maybe TRBD1 (5 bases). Germline values: CDR1 KGHSH, CDR2 LQKENI. CDR3 length equals 14 residues. Trimming removed 5 bases at V and 3 bases at J, with 11 bases between. In DNA, the CDR3 is TGTGCCAGCTCATCAGACAGTAACAAAAACATTCAGTACTTC. Its protein product is CASSSDSNKNIQYF. Together with reference TRBV18 and TRBJ2-4, the CDR3 gives the full variable domain: NAGVMQNPRHLVRRRGQEARLRCSPMKGHSHVYWYRQLPEEGLKFMVYLQKENIIDESGMPKERFSAEFPKEGPSILRIQQVVRGDSAAYFCASSSDSNKNIQYFGAGTRLSVL.

This clone was observed a few times. The junction does not match germline at one end; this may be a read error. The chain carries TRBV10-3 and TRBJ2-1; TRBD2 matches 10 bases. CDR3 length: 13 residues. CDR1 is ENHRY and CDR2 is SYGVKD in the germline V gene. The CDR3 DNA reads as TGTGCCATCTCGAGGAGCGGGAGGGCCGAGGGGCTCTTC. Translating it yields CAISRSGRAEGLF.

The count of this clone is one. The chain couples TRBV24-1 to TRBJ2-1; a possible D gene is TRBD2 (7 bases). CDR1 is KGHDR, CDR2 SFDVKD, per germline. V was clipped by 7 bases and J by 8 bases, with 17 bases between them. CDR3 length equals 14 residues. The CDR3 here is CATSQGGGTHEQFF. Here the CDR3 DNA reads TGTGCCACCAGCCAAGGGGGGGGGACCCATGAGCAGTTCTTC.

The chain joins TRBV7-9 to TRBJ1-1; the match to TRBD1 covers 8 bases. From germline, CDR1 is SEHNR and CDR2 FQNEAQ (reference sequence). Trimming removed 3 bases from V and 3 bases from J; junction bases left unmatched: 9. The CDR3 is 16 amino acids. Here the CDR3 reads CASSFFRGRGDTEAFF. CDR3 in DNA: TGTGCCAGCAGCTTCTTCAGGGGGCGCGGGGACACTGAAGCTTTCTTT.

The J gene is TRBJ2-5, the V gene TRBV20-1; maybe TRBD2 (5 bases). V was pared by 3 bases and J by 1 base, with 12 bases between. This CDR3 is 14 amino acids long. Looked up from germline, CDR1 is DFQATT and CDR2 is SNEGSKA (reference sequence). The CDR3 DNA reads TGCAGTGCTAGTCTGCCAACTAGCCAAGAGACCCAGTACTTC. Amino acids: CSASLPTSQETQYF.

This clone has only one observation. The chain carries TRBV30 and TRBJ1-2; TRBD1 agrees at 7 bases. The germline CDR1 and CDR2 sequences are GTSNPN and SVGIG (reference sequence). This CDR3 has 14 residues. V trimming: 4 bases; J trimming: 5 bases; junction bases outside the gene matches: 10. The CDR3 spells CAWTRGQAFYGYTF. In nucleotides, the CDR3 is TGTGCCTGGACCCGAGGACAGGCGTTTTATGGCTACACCTTC.

The V gene is TRBV5-1, the J gene TRBJ2-1, with 12 bases matching TRBD2. V was pared by 4 bases and J by 8 bases, with 7 bases of the junction left unmatched. CDR1 is SGHRS, CDR2 YFSETQ, per germline. The CDR3 has 15 residues. The CDR3 protein is CASSPQLAGGDEQFF. The CDR3 DNA sequence: TGCGCCAGCAGCCCTCAACTAGCGGGAGGTGATGAGCAGTTCTTC.

This clone came up once. V gene TRBV3-1 (or the pseudogene TRBV3-2) combines with J gene TRBJ1-4, with a possible D match to TRBD1 (6 bases). Trimming took off 3 bases at V and 4 bases at J, with 12 bases between the two ends. Germline CDR1 is LGHDT and CDR2 is YNNKEL (reference sequence). The CDR3 spans 15 residues. The CDR3 sequence: CASSHRQEVNEKLFF. In DNA form, the CDR3 reads TGTGCCAGCAGCCACCGACAGGAGGTTAATGAAAAACTGTTTTTT.

This chain connects TRBV6-5 to TRBJ2-1; 8 positions match TRBD1. The CDR3 contains 15 residues. The V gene's germline CDR1 is MNHEY and CDR2 SVGAGI. V was clipped by 6 bases and J by 6 bases; unmatched bases: 10. The CDR3 DNA is TGTGCCAGCAGCAAGGGACAGGTCCAGACCAATGAGCAGTTCTTC. It specifies CASSKGQVQTNEQFF.

The gene calls are TRBV6-5 and TRBJ2-5; perhaps TRBD1 as D (6 bases). Germline-derived CDR1 and CDR2 are MNHEY and SVGAGI. This CDR3 has 12 residues. V was shortened by 11 bases and J by 9 bases, with 19 bases between the two germline ends. In DNA form, the CDR3 reads TGTGCCTCCCTGGGGACATCCTCCGCCCAGTACTTC. This gives the protein CASLGTSSAQYF.

The chain carries TRBV7-2 and TRBJ1-2, with 8 bases aligning to TRBD1. J gave up 8 bases and V 5 bases, and 13 bases lay outside the gene matches. The CDR3 has 15 amino acids. The germline V gene has CDR1 SGHTA and CDR2 FQGNSA. Written as DNA, the CDR3 is TGTGCCAGCAGCGGCGCGCCAGGACAGGGACACGGCTACACCTTC. Translation gives CASSGAPGQGHGYTF.

The chain carries TRBV11-2 and TRBJ1-2, with D possibly TRBD1 on 5 matching bases. V lost 0 bases, J lost 6 bases, and 17 bases lay in between. The CDR3 is 16 residues long. Looked up from germline, CDR1 is SGHAT and CDR2 is FQNNGV. The CDR3 loop reads CASSLDQGLLVNGYTF. The CDR3 DNA reads TGTGCCAGCAGCTTAGACCAGGGACTTTTGGTAAATGGCTACACCTTC.